These 15 T cell receptor beta chains were sequenced from one sample in a study of cytomegalovirus exposure and HLA in healthy donors. Primers included in the PCR were 60 Vbeta and 13 Jbeta primers. The data were produced by immunoSEQ multiplex PCR, yet TCRdb's version contains in-frame clones alone and is incomplete. The data hold about 82,000 clones, with roughly 72% observed a single time. Sequencing input: PBMCs. All receptors come from a woman in her forties or fifties in good health and CMV-seropositive.

This clone has just a few counts. J is TRBJ1-1 and V is TRBV29-1; 7 nucleotides line up with TRBD1. The V and J ends lost 6 bases and 2 bases, in that order; junction bases with no gene match: 6. CDR1 SQVTM and CDR2 ANQGSEA come from the germline V gene. The CDR3 loop spans 13 amino acids. The CDR3, as DNA: TGCAGCGTGGACACAGGGGCCAACACTGAAGCTTTCTTT. It codes for CSVDTGANTEAFF.

This chain joins TRBV12-5 and TRBJ1-1; unclear D gene. The V gene lost 7 bases and the J gene lost 1 base, with 10 bases spanning the gap. Germline CDR1 LGHNT, CDR2 FRNRAP. This CDR3 spans 13 amino acids. Here the CDR3 DNA reads TGTGCTAGTGCTTCAAGCTCGAACACTGAAGCTTTCTTT. The encoded protein is CASASSSNTEAFF.

This clone came up once. The J gene is TRBJ2-1, the V gene TRBV5-4; 7 nucleotides align to TRBD2. The CDR3 runs 17 residues. Per the germline V gene, CDR1 is SGHNT and CDR2 is YYREEE (reference sequence). The V segment lost 2 bases and the J segment 0 bases; nucleotides outside the gene matches: 8. The CDR3 DNA reads TGTGCCAGCAGCTTCGGGCGGGAGATTCTCTCCTACAATGAGCAGTTCTTC. Its protein is CASSFGREILSYNEQFF.

The chain links TRBV7-9 to TRBJ2-5; 11 nucleotides line up with TRBD2. The germline CDR1 and CDR2 sequences are SEHNR and FQNEAQ (reference sequence). The ends lost 5 bases at V and 4 bases at J; junction bases unmatched: 9. The CDR3 runs to 16 residues. The CDR3 here is CASSKNLAGGGETQYF. CDR3 DNA: TGTGCCAGCAGCAAAAATCTAGCGGGAGGAGGAGAGACCCAGTACTTC.

V gene TRBV28 combines with J gene TRBJ2-7, with a weak D call TRBD1 (7 bases). The CDR3 is made up of 16 amino acids. CDR1 and CDR2 from the germline V gene are MDHEN and SYDVKM. The ends were cut back, 3 bases at V and 0 bases at J, with 15 bases in the middle. The DNA of the CDR3 is TGTGCCAGCAGTTTTTCCCGACAGGGAGGCTCCTACGAGCAGTACTTC. Its translation: CASSFSRQGGSYEQYF. The full variable domain, with the rest looked up from reference TRBV28 and TRBJ2-7, is DVKVTQSSRYLVKRTGEKVFLECVQDMDHENMFWYRQDPGLGLRLIYFSYDVKMKEKGDIPEGYSVSREKKERFSLILESASTNQTSMYLCASSFSRQGGSYEQYFGPGTRLTVT.

The chain joins TRBV4-1 to TRBJ2-4; 12 positions agree with TRBD1. CDR1 is MGHRA, CDR2 YSYEKL, per germline. Trimming at V came to 0 bases and at J to 7 bases, leaving 7 bases not matched to a gene. The CDR3 consists of 17 residues. Written as DNA, the CDR3 is TGCGCCAGCAGCCAAGATAAGGGACAGGGGGCCGGGAACATTCAGTACTTC. Translation: CASSQDKGQGAGNIQYF.

V is TRBV5-6 and J is TRBJ2-7; a weak D match, TRBD2 (6 bases). Trimming left V 4 bases short and J 4 bases short, with 12 bases between. In germline, CDR1 is SGHDT, CDR2 YYEEEE. The CDR3 is 13 residues long. The DNA of the CDR3 is TGTGCCAGCAGCACGGGAGAAGGTTACGAGCAGTACTTC. Translating it yields CASSTGEGYEQYF.

This clone turned up a few times. The chain has TRBV10-3 and TRBJ2-7, with TRBD2 identical over 9 bases. The length of the CDR3 is 14 residues. The V gene end was trimmed by 7 bases and the J gene end by 1 base; junction bases not matched to a gene: 5. The germline CDR1 and CDR2 sequences are ENHRY and SYGVKD. CDR3 in amino acids: CAITRAGGSYEQYF. The CDR3 coding sequence is TGTGCCATCACTCGAGCGGGAGGATCCTACGAGCAGTACTTC.

The chain combines TRBV18 with TRBJ2-1; 7 bases match TRBD1. Germline loops: CDR1 KGHSH, CDR2 LQKENI. This CDR3 contains 16 residues. V shed 2 bases and J 3 bases; nucleotides not matched to a gene: 7. The CDR3 nucleotides are TGTGCCAGCTCACCAACGTTCGGGACAGACTACAATGAGCAGTTCTTC. This codes for CASSPTFGTDYNEQFF.

The chain uses TRBV6-1 and TRBJ1-5; the match to TRBD1 covers 10 bases. The junction had 8 bases not matched to a gene; V was cut back by 9 bases and J by 6 bases. In germline, CDR1 is MNHNS, CDR2 SASEGT. The CDR3 contains 14 residues. CDR3 loop: CASSTTGGLQPQHF. The CDR3 nucleotides are TGTGCCAGTAGTACGACAGGGGGCCTTCAGCCCCAGCATTTT.

In DNA form, the CDR3 reads TGTGCCAGCAGCCCCCGGACAGGCACTGAAGCTTTCTTT. Its translation is CASSPRTGTEAFF. The chain has TRBV5-6 and TRBJ1-1; 7 bases are a match to TRBD1. Germline CDR1 is SGHDT and CDR2 is YYEEEE. The CDR3 runs 13 residues. The V gene end was trimmed by 4 bases and the J gene end by 4 bases; junction bases not matched to a gene: 4.

The chain has TRBV5-6 and TRBJ2-1, with D possibly TRBD2 on 6 matching bases. There are 12 residues in the CDR3. Trimming removed 6 bases at V and 3 bases at J, with 7 bases between. Germline assignment: CDR1 SGHDT and CDR2 YYEEEE. CDR3 sequence reads: CASIGGYNEQFF. CDR3 DNA sequence: TGTGCCAGCATCGGGGGCTACAATGAGCAGTTCTTC.

This clone has a handful of counts. The chain combines TRBV11-3 with TRBJ2-5; D is ambiguous. Germline-derived CDR1 and CDR2 are SGHNT and YENEEA. The CDR3 sequence is 14 residues long. Between the trimmed V and J ends, which lost 5 bases and 4 bases, there was a span of 14 bases. CDR3 region: CASSPRAGAETQYF. The CDR3 region has the DNA TGTGCCAGCAGCCCCCGCGCAGGCGCAGAGACCCAGTACTTC. Based on the CDR3 plus reference TRBV11-3 and TRBJ2-5, the full variable domain is EAGVVQSPRYKIIEKKQPVAFWCNPISGHNTLYWYLQNLGQGPELLIRYENEEAVDDSQLPKDRFSAERLKGVDSTLKIQPAELGDSAVYLCASSPRAGAETQYFGPGTRLLVL.

V gene TRBV6-6 combines with J gene TRBJ2-7, with D possibly being TRBD2 (6 bases). The CDR3 is 11 residues long. Trimming took off 6 bases at V and 4 bases at J, with 7 bases between the two ends. The germline CDR1 and CDR2 sequences are MNHNY and SVGAGI (reference sequence). CDR3 sequence reads: CASRRGYEQYF. For the CDR3, the DNA is TGTGCCAGCAGGCGGGGATACGAGCAGTACTTC.

This clone has a handful of counts. The genes are TRBV18 and TRBJ2-7; D may be TRBD1 (6 bases). Trimming pared 3 bases from V and 3 bases from J, leaving 15 bases between. The CDR3 has 15 amino acids. Germline lookup yields CDR1 KGHSH and CDR2 LQKENI. This CDR3 is CASSPQGMTLYEQYF. Written as DNA, the CDR3 is TGTGCCAGCTCACCTCAGGGGATGACTCTCTACGAGCAGTACTTC.